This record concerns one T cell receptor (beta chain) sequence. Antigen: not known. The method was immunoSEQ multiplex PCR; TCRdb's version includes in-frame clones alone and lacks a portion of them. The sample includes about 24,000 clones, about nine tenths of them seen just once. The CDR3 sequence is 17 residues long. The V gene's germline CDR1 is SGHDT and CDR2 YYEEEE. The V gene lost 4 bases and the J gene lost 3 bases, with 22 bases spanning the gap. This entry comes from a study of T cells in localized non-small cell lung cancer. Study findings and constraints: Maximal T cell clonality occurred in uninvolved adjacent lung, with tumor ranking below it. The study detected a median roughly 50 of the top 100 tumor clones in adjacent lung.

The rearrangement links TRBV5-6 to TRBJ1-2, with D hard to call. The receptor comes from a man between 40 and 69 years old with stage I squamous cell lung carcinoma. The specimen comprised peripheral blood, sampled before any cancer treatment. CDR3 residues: CASSLEVRAGVHYGYTF. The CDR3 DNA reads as TGTGCCAGCAGCCTGGAAGTTAGGGCTGGGGTACACTATGGCTACACCTTC.